This T cell receptor (beta chain) originates from a study of T cells in Graves' hyperthyroidism and ophthalmopathy. Whole-study context: Before treatment of any kind, peripheral blood was taken at initial diagnosis. Overall study findings and caveats: Ophthalmopathy got predicted by the model a median approximately 6 months before its onset.

Germline CDR1 and CDR2: SGHTA and FQGNSA. The CDR3 has 15 amino acids. Trimming removed 6 bases at V and 4 bases at J, with 16 bases between. This sample holds PBMCs from roughly 10 ml fresh peripheral blood. RNA transcripts yielded amplified TCR beta CDR3 regions. First-round RT-PCR of the TCR CDR3 relied on the HTBI primer set. TCRdb analysed the multiplex PCR reads with MiXCR anew, one entry per CDR3 protein. The sample records 700,000 or so distinct CDR3 sequences, 15% to 20% being singletons. This clonotype has only a few counts. The target antigen is unknown. The chain links TRBV7-2 to TRBJ1-5; possibly TRBD1 for D (5 bases). The source is a man younger than 30 with Graves' hyperthyroidism. The specimen was blood. As DNA, the CDR3 is TGTGCCAGCAGTCAGATATGGGGCGGGAATCAGCCCCAGCATTTT. Its translation is CASSQIWGGNQPQHF.